This record looks at one T cell receptor (beta chain) sequence and its context. The J segment lost 12 bases and the V segment lost 0 bases, leaving 1 base of the junction unmatched. CDR3 size: 11 residues. Germline V gene data show CDR1 as DFQATT and CDR2 as SNEGSKA (reference sequence). This entry belongs to a study of blood T cell repertoires in COVID-19. Across the whole study: PBMCs, B-cell-depleted T cells, or T cells provided the cDNA or gDNA that made up the material.

In the original workflow: Counts of nucleated cells, estimated from reference gene primer amplification, were obtained. This table comes from immunoSEQ multiplex PCR, and its TCRdb copy is limited to in-frame clones, with some not included. Clone size and V and J calls were adopted from that table, with D and trimming inferred from the DNA. Among roughly 99,000 clones, over 60% were seen once, and the ten largest hold about 4.3%. The rearrangement joins TRBV20-1 to TRBJ2-1; 8 bases are shared with TRBD1. The TCR originated in a man between 65 and 80 years old with acute or convalescent COVID-19. Specimen: peripheral blood. CDR3 bases: TGCAGTGCTAGAGATGGACAGGGGCAGTTCTTC. This codes for CSARDGQGQFF.